Each of the 12 T cell receptor beta chains below was sequenced from the same sample in a study of cytomegalovirus exposure and HLA in healthy donors. The PCR was carried out with 60 Vbeta primers and 13 Jbeta primers. The assay was immunoSEQ multiplex PCR, and TCRdb's table has in-frame clones only and misses some. There are 80,000 to 90,000 clones in the sample; approximately 80% occur only once, and around 3% lies in the top ten. The sample consisted of PBMCs. These receptors all come from a man aged 25-45 years in good health and CMV-seronegative.

There are a few counts of this clone. The chain carries TRBV5-1 and TRBJ2-5; TRBD2 agrees at 8 bases. Germline V gene data show CDR1 as SGHRS and CDR2 as YFSETQ. The CDR3 length is 15 residues. The V gene end was trimmed by 1 base and the J gene end by 5 bases; junction bases not matched to a gene: 7. CDR3: CASSLRAGVGETQYF. Here the CDR3 DNA reads TGCGCCAGCAGCTTGAGAGCGGGGGTGGGCGAGACCCAGTACTTC.

The J gene is TRBJ1-6, the V gene TRBV15; 8 bases are a match to TRBD1. The CDR3 runs 17 residues. V lost 1 base to trimming and J lost 0 bases; unmatched junction nucleotides: 2. Germline-derived CDR1 and CDR2 are LNHNV and YYDKDF (reference sequence). The CDR3 here is CATSRGDRSSYNSPLHF. The CDR3 nucleotides are TGTGCCACCAGCAGAGGGGACAGGAGCTCCTATAATTCACCCCTCCACTTT.

The V and J genes are TRBV6-1 and TRBJ1-2; 7 nucleotides line up with TRBD1. The CDR3 covers 13 residues. Germline CDR1 and CDR2: MNHNS and SASEGT. After removal of 3 bases from V and 6 bases from J, the junction contained 4 bases not matched to a gene. The CDR3 here is CASSDQGGDGYTF. The CDR3 coding sequence is TGTGCCAGCAGTGACCAGGGGGGAGATGGCTACACCTTC.

V and J are TRBV7-9 and TRBJ1-1; no definite D call. CDR1 and CDR2 from the germline V gene are SEHNR and FQNEAQ (reference sequence). Trimming removed 2 bases at V and 4 bases at J, with 14 bases between. This CDR3 is 15 amino acids long. CDR3 sequence reads: CASSLRIGRGTEAFF. The CDR3 nucleotides read TGTGCCAGCAGCTTAAGGATAGGGAGAGGCACTGAAGCTTTCTTT.

The genes are TRBV18 and TRBJ1-4; 9 bases line up with TRBD1. V shed 2 bases, J shed 6 bases, and the junction held 10 bases outside the gene matches. Germline V lookup: CDR1 KGHSH, CDR2 LQKENI. This CDR3 has 17 residues. The CDR3 region has the DNA TGTGCCAGCTCACCAGGGACAGGGTTTGGTCGGCATGAAAAACTGTTTTTT. Its translation: CASSPGTGFGRHEKLFF.

This clone was seen only once. The genes are TRBV6-5 and TRBJ1-1; no definite D call. This CDR3 is 16 amino acids long. V dropped 0 bases and J dropped 0 bases, with 11 bases sitting between them. Germline V gene sequence: CDR1 MNHEY, CDR2 SVGAGI. CDR3 sequence (DNA): TGTGCCAGCAGTTACTCCCCGAGGCCCTTGAACACTGAAGCTTTCTTT. This translates into CASSYSPRPLNTEAFF.

V is TRBV15 and J is TRBJ2-7, with 8 bases identical to TRBD1. Trimming at V came to 5 bases and at J to 5 bases, leaving 8 bases not matched to a gene. The CDR3 has 14 residues. Germline-derived CDR1 and CDR2 are LNHNV and YYDKDF (reference sequence). CDR3 protein: CATSDIDRGHEQYF. CDR3 nucleotide sequence: TGTGCCACCAGCGATATCGACAGGGGACACGAGCAGTACTTC. The complete variable domain, with remaining parts taken from reference TRBV15 and TRBJ2-7, reads DAMVIQNPRYQVTQFGKPVTLSCSQTLNHNVMYWYQQKSSQAPKLLFHYYDKDFNNEADTPDNFQSRRPNTSFCFLDIRSPGLGDTAMYLCATSDIDRGHEQYFGPGTRLTVT.

V and J are TRBV7-2 and TRBJ2-7, with unresolved D. Trimming left V 5 bases short and J 1 base short, with 18 bases between. Germline-derived CDR1 and CDR2 are SGHTA and FQGNSA. CDR3 length: 16 amino acids. DNA of the CDR3: TGTGCCAGCAGCCCCCCCGCCGAGGCGGTATCCTACGAGCAGTACTTC. This sequence encodes CASSPPAEAVSYEQYF.

The chain recombines TRBV18 with TRBJ2-6; TRBD1 might be the D (5 bases). The CDR3 length is 15 residues. V was clipped by 3 bases and J by 4 bases, with 10 bases between them. The germline gives CDR1 KGHSH, CDR2 LQKENI. CDR3 nucleotide sequence: TGTGCCAGCTCACCCAGGGTTTCCGGGGCCAACGTCCTGACTTTC. Protein sequence: CASSPRVSGANVLTF.

This chain joins TRBV15 and TRBJ2-5; 9 bases fit TRBD2. With V trimmed by 3 bases and J by 1 base, 3 bases remained unmatched. This CDR3 region has 15 residues. Germline CDR1 is LNHNV and CDR2 is YYDKDF (reference sequence). The CDR3 region has the DNA TGTGCCACCAGCAGCCTAGCGGGGACCCAAGAGACCCAGTACTTC. Protein: CATSSLAGTQETQYF.

This clone turned up a few times. The chain has TRBV5-4 and TRBJ1-1, with D tentatively TRBD1 (6 bases). V lost 0 bases and J lost 6, with 9 bases in between. CDR1 and CDR2 from the germline V gene are SGHNT and YYREEE (reference sequence). The CDR3 loop spans 13 amino acids. The CDR3 nucleotides are TGTGCCAGCAGCTTGGACAGGGACGCTGAAGCTTTCTTT. Translated: CASSLDRDAEAFF.

The rearrangement uses TRBV12-5 and TRBJ1-5, with 7 bases lining up with TRBD1. The CDR3 has 17 residues. The J segment lost 4 bases and the V segment lost 0 bases, leaving 9 bases of the junction unmatched. The germline V gene encodes CDR1 LGHNT and CDR2 FRNRAP. The CDR3 here is CASGLVDFGTANQPQHF. The CDR3 bases are TGTGCTAGTGGTTTGGTAGATTTCGGGACAGCGAATCAGCCCCAGCATTTT.